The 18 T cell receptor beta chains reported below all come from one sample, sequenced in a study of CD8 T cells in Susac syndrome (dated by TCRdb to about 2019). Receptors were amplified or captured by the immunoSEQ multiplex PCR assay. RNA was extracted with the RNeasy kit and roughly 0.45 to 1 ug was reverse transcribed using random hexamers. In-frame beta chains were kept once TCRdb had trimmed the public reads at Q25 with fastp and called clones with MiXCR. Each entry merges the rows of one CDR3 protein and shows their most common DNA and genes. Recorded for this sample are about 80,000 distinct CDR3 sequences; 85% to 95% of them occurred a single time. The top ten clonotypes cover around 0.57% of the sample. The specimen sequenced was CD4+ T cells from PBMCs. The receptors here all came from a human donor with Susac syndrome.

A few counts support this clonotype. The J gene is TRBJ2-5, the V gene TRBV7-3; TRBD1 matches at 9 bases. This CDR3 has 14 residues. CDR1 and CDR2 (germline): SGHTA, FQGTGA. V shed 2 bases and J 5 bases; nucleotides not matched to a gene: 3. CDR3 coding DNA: TGTGCCAGCAGCTTAGCCGGACAGGGGGAGACCCAGTACTTC. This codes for CASSLAGQGETQYF.

In DNA form, the CDR3 reads TGCGCCAGCCATTCGGGACTAGCGGGAGGCTACGAGCAGTACTTC. The encoded protein is CASHSGLAGGYEQYF. This chain uses TRBV5-1 with TRBJ2-7; 15 nucleotides line up with TRBD2. Germline V gives CDR1 SGHRS, CDR2 YFSETQ. The CDR3 has 15 amino acids. Trimming at V came to 7 bases and at J to 3 bases, leaving 5 bases not matched to a gene.

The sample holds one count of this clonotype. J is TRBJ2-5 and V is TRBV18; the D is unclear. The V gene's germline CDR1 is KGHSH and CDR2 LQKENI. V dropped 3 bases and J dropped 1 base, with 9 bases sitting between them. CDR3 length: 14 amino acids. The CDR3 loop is CASSPNKGQETQYF. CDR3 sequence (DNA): TGTGCCAGCTCACCTAATAAGGGCCAAGAGACCCAGTACTTC.

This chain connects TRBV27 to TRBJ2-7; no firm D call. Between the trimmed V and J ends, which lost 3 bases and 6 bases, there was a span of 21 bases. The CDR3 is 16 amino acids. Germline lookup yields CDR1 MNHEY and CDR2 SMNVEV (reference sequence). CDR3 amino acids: CASSFSKTGPISEQYF. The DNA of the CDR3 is TGTGCCAGCAGTTTTTCAAAGACGGGCCCCATTAGCGAGCAGTACTTC.

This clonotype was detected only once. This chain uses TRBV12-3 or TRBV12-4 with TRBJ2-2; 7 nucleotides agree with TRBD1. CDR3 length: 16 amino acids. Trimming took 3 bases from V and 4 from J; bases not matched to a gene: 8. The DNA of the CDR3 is TGTGCCAGCAGTTTGGAACAGGGGCCCAGCACCGGGGAGCTGTTTTTT. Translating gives CASSLEQGPSTGELFF.

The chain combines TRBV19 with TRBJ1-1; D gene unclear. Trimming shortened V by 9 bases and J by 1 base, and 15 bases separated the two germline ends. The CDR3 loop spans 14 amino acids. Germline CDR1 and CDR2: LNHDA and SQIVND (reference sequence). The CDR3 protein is CASSLRNPNTEAFF. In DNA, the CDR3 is TGTGCCAGCTCTCTACGGAATCCGAACACTGAAGCTTTCTTT.

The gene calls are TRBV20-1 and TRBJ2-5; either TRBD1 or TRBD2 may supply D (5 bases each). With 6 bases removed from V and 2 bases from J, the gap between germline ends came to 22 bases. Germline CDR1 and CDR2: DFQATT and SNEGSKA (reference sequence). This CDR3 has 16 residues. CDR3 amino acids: CSADTFQWDGQETQYF. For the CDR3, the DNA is TGCAGTGCCGACACTTTCCAATGGGACGGGCAAGAGACCCAGTACTTC.

DNA of the CDR3: TGTGCCTGGAGACTAGCGGGAGGGGGAGATACGCAGTATTTT. Protein sequence: CAWRLAGGGDTQYF. The V call is TRBV30, the J call TRBJ2-3, with TRBD2 matching 13 bases. The CDR3 length is 14 residues. The V gene's germline CDR1 is GTSNPN and CDR2 SVGIG (reference sequence). Trimming took 3 bases from V and 5 from J; bases not matched to a gene: 2. Full variable domain (rest looked up from reference TRBV30 and TRBJ2-3): SQTIHQWPATLVQPVGSPLSLECTVEGTSNPNLYWYRQAAGRGLQLLFYSVGIGQISSEVPQNLSASRPQDRQFILSSKKLLLSDSGFYLCAWRLAGGGDTQYFGPGTRLTVL.

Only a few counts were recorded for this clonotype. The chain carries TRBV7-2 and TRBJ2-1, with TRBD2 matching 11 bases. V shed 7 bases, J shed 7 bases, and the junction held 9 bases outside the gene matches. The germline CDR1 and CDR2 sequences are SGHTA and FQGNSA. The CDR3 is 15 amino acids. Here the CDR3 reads CASTRTSGSINEQFF. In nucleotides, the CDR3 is TGTGCCAGCACCCGAACTAGCGGGAGTATTAATGAGCAGTTCTTC.

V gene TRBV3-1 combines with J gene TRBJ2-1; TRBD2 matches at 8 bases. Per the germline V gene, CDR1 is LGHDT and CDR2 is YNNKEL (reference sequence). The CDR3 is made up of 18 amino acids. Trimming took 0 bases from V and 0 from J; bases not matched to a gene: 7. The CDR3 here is CASSQDRRLASSYNEQFF. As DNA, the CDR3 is TGTGCCAGCAGCCAAGATCGTAGACTAGCGAGCTCCTACAATGAGCAGTTCTTC.

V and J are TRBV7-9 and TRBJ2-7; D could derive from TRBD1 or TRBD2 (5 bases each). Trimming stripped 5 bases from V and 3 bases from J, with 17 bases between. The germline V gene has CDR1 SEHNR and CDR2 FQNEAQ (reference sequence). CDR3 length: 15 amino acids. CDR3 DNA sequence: TGTGCCAGCAGCAAGGACCGAGGGGTTCTCTACGAGCAGTACTTC. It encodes CASSKDRGVLYEQYF.

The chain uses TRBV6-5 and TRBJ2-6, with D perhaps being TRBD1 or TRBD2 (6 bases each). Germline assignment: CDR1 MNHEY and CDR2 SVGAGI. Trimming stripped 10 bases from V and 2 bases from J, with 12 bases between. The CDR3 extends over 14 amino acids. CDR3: CATGGLTGANVLTF. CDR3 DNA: TGTGCCACCGGGGGCTTAACTGGGGCCAACGTCCTGACTTTC.

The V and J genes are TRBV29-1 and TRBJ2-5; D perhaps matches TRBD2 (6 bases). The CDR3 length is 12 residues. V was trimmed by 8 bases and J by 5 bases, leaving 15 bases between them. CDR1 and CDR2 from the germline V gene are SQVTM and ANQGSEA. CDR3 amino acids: CSLRDFGETQYF. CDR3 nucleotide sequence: TGCAGCCTCCGGGACTTTGGGGAGACCCAGTACTTC.

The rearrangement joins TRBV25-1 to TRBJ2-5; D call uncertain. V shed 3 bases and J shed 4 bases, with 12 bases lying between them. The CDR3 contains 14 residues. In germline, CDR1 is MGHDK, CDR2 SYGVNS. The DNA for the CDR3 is TGTGCCAGCAGTGATCCGGGCTCCTTAGAGACCCAGTACTTC. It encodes CASSDPGSLETQYF.

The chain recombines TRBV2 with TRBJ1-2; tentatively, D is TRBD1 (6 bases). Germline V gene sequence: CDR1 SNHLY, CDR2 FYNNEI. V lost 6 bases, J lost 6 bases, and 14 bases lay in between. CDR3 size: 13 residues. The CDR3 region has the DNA TGTGCCAGCAGACCTCAGGGGACTAATGGCTACACCTTC. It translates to CASRPQGTNGYTF.

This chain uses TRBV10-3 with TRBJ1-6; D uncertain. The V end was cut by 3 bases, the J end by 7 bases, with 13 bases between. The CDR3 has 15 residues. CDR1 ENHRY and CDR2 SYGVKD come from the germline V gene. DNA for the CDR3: TGTGCCATCAGTGAATTGGCAGAAAGCAATTCACCCCTCCACTTT. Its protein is CAISELAESNSPLHF.

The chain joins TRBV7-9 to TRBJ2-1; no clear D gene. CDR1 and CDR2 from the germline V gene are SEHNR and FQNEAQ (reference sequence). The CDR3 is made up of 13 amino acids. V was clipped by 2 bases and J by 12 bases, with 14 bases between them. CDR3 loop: CASSLTGIGWQFF. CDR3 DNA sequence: TGTGCCAGCAGCTTAACTGGGATAGGGTGGCAGTTCTTC.

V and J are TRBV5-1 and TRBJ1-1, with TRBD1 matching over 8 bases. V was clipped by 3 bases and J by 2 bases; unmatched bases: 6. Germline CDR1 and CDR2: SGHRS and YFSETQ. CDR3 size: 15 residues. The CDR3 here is CASSWGDRKNTEAFF. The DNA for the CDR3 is TGCGCCAGCAGCTGGGGGGACAGGAAAAACACTGAAGCTTTCTTT. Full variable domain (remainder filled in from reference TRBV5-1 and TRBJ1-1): KAGVTQTPRYLIKTRGQQVTLSCSPISGHRSVSWYQQTPGQGLQFLFEYFSETQRNKGNFPGRFSGRQFSNSRSEMNVSTLELGDSALYLCASSWGDRKNTEAFFGQGTRLTVV.